This T cell receptor beta chain comes out of a study of T cell responses to AZD1222 COVID-19 vaccine. Whole-study findings and limits: Clonal diversity was possibly underestimated; the donors were predominantly white British and more often female. At baseline, seropositivity was found in only 6 or 7 AZD1222 recipients. Spike-wide vaccine-associated CD4 TCRs dominated at 160-218 and 743-854. A reported finding is that nearly half of spike-specific TCRs target unmutated variant regions.

Clones were read by immunoSEQ multiplex PCR, and TCRdb kept only the in-frame ones, dropping some. The table shows 190,000 or so clones, with 88% occurring only once. Worth noting for this clone: Its antigen is as yet unknown.

CDR3 length equals 17 residues. Deletions cut 3 bases from V and 5 bases from J, with 20 bases between. Germline values: CDR1 SGHAT, CDR2 FQNNGV. The V call is TRBV11-2, the J call TRBJ2-1; tentative D call: TRBD2 (5 bases). The receptor comes from an adult who received the AZD1222 COVID-19 vaccine. The source material was peripheral blood, sampled 28 days after the second AZD1222 dose. CDR3 residues: CASSFSLGSGINNEQFF. The CDR3 DNA is TGTGCCAGCAGCTTTAGCTTGGGGAGCGGAATTAACAATGAGCAGTTCTTC.